This entry lists 7 T cell receptor beta chains sequenced from one sample in a study of radiation and T cells in renal cell carcinoma. As to time point: blood 4 weeks post-SBRT, at nephrectomy. The treatment was: 15 Gy SBRT to primary tumor, nephrectomy 4 weeks later. Sequenced by immunoSEQ multiplex PCR; TCRdb stores in-frame clones only, minus some. The sample contains roughly 92,000 clones, 65% to 90% of which appear only once. The material sequenced was blood, taken from a patient whose treatment included radiotherapy and nephrectomy. The receptor set was obtained from a man aged 60 to 69 with renal cell carcinoma.

The chain recombines TRBV27 with TRBJ2-1; tentatively, D is TRBD2 (6 bases). The CDR3 has 15 amino acids. From germline, CDR1 is MNHEY and CDR2 SMNVEV (reference sequence). The ends were cut back, 6 bases at V and 1 base at J, with 13 bases in the middle. The CDR3 DNA follows: TGTGCCAGCAGGATTAGCGGCGGATCCTACAATGAGCAGTTCTTC. Its translation is CASRISGGSYNEQFF.

V usage is TRBV10-2 and J usage is TRBJ1-5; maybe TRBD1 (5 bases). CDR1 and CDR2 from the germline V gene are WSHSY and SAAADI. The CDR3 contains 16 residues. The ends were cut back, 0 bases at V and 6 bases at J, with 15 bases in the middle. The CDR3 reads CASSESGSGGGQPQHF. In DNA, the CDR3 is TGCGCCAGCAGTGAGTCCGGTTCCGGGGGGGGTCAGCCCCAGCATTTT.

The genes are TRBV15 and TRBJ2-5, with D possibly matching TRBD2 (5 bases). This CDR3 has 15 residues. V lost 0 bases to trimming and J lost 4 bases, with 12 bases between them. Per the germline V gene, CDR1 is LNHNV and CDR2 is YYDKDF (reference sequence). CDR3 coding DNA: TGTGCCACCAGCAGAGATACGGGGAGACCAGAGACCCAGTACTTC. Translation: CATSRDTGRPETQYF.

The genes are TRBV5-6 and TRBJ2-7; unclear D gene. This CDR3 region has 13 residues. In germline, CDR1 is SGHDT, CDR2 YYEEEE. The V gene lost 4 bases and the J gene lost 0 bases, with 8 bases spanning the gap. The CDR3 protein is CASSPFYSYEQYF. The CDR3, as DNA: TGTGCCAGCAGCCCGTTTTACTCCTACGAGCAGTACTTC.

This rearrangement joins TRBV7-2 to TRBJ2-1; TRBD1 might be the D (6 bases). CDR3 length: 13 residues. Germline lookup yields CDR1 SGHTA and CDR2 FQGNSA. The V gene lost 3 bases and the J gene lost 10 bases, with 13 bases spanning the gap. The CDR3 sequence: CASSFDRYKEQFF. As DNA, the CDR3 is TGTGCCAGCAGCTTCGACAGGTATAAAGAGCAGTTCTTC.

Many counts were recorded for this clone. V gene TRBV7-8 combines with J gene TRBJ1-2, with D perhaps matching TRBD1 (6 bases). The CDR3 sequence is 14 residues long. CDR1 and CDR2 (germline): SGHVS, FQNEAQ. The V end lost 1 base, the J end lost 7 bases, and 13 bases lay between the germline ends. The CDR3 DNA reads TGTGCCAGCAGCTTAGACCCCGACAGGAGTGGCTACACCTTC. Protein product: CASSLDPDRSGYTF.

The V call is TRBV29-1, the J call TRBJ1-4, with TRBD1 identical over 7 bases. This CDR3 region has 16 residues. Germline loops: CDR1 SQVTM, CDR2 ANQGSEA. V lost 0 bases to trimming and J lost 0 bases; unmatched junction nucleotides: 4. Here the CDR3 DNA reads TGCAGCGTTGAAGATACAGGGGACGCAACTAATGAAAAACTGTTTTTT. It is translated as CSVEDTGDATNEKLFF.